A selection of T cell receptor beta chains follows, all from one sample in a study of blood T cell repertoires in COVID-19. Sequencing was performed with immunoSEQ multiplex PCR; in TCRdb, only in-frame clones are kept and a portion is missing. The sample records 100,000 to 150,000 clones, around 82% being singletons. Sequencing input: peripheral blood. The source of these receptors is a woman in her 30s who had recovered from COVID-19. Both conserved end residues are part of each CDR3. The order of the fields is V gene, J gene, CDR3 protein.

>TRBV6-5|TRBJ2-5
CASRGTSGYQETQYF
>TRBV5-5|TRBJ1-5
CASSLVPRTGTGQPQHF
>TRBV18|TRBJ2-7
CASSPEVAGVFEQYF
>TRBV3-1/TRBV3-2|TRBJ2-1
CASSLGTSGRLGNEQFF
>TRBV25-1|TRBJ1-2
CASKLQGGGYTF
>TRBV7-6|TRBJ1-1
CASRPLDRGPGPSRGDPEAFF
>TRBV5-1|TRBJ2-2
CSSSGGLTGELFF
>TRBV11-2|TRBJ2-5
CASSYPPGGGWETQYF
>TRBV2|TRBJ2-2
CASKWEGYANTGELFF
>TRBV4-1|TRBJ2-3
CASSQTDRRTDTQYF
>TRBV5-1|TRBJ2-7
CASSLRGSGQGAYEQYF
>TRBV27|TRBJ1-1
CASSLSITVMNTEAFF
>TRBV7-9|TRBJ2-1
CASSFRGEQFF
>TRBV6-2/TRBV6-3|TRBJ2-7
CASSSGWDYYEQYF
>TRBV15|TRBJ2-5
CATSRETGEETQYF
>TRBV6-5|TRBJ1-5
CASSSSRGGSQPQHF
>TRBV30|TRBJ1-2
CAWSVLGGSGYFGYTF
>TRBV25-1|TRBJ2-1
CASSELAGYNEQFF
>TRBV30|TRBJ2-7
CAWSHRDRASQYF
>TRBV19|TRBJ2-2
CATSWTQNTGELFF